Listed here is a single T cell receptor (beta chain). This sample was taken from a study of control samples from healthy donors and cancer patients. TCRdb's table, derived via immunoSEQ multiplex PCR, lists solely in-frame clones and lacks some. The sample yields 55,000 to 85,000 clones, over 85% seen once. The CDR3 covers 17 residues. Unmatched junction bases numbered 7, after V lost 4 bases and J lost 0 bases. Germline CDR1 reads LNHDA; CDR2 reads SQIVND (reference sequence). The source material was PBMCs. The TCR originated in a man in his 60s with lung cancer. The rearrangement uses TRBV19 and TRBJ2-3; 10 nucleotides align to TRBD1. The CDR3 DNA sequence: TGTGCCAGTAGTACTACCGGACAGGGGGGAAGCACAGATACGCAGTATTTT. This encodes CASSTTGQGGSTDTQYF.